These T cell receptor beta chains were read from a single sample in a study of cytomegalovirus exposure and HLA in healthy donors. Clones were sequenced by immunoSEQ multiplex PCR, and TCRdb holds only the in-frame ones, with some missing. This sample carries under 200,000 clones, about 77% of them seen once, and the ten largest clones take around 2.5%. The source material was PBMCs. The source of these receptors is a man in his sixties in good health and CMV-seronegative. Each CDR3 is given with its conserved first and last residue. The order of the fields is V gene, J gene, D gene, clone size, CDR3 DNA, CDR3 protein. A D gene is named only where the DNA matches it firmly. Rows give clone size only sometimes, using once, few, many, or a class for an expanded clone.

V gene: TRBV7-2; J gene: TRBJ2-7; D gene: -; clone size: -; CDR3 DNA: TGTGCCAGCAGCCGGGAGCAATTCTCCTACGAGCAGTACTTC; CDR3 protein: CASSREQFSYEQYF
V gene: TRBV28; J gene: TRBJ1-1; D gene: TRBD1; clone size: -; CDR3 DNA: TGTGCCACCGAGACAGGGGGCTACACTGAAGCTTTCTTT; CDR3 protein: CATETGGYTEAFF
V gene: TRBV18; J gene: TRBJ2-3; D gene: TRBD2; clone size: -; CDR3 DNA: TGTGCCAGCTCACCGGGACTAGCGGGAGGCTCAGATACGCAGTATTTT; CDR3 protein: CASSPGLAGGSDTQYF
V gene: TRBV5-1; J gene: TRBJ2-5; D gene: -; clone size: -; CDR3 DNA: TGCGCCAGCAGACCCTTGATGGGGGCGCGGGAGACCCAGTACTTC; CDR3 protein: CASRPLMGARETQYF
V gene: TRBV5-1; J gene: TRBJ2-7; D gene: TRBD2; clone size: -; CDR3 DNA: TGCGCCAGCAGCCTAACCGGGACTAGCGGGAGCTACGAGCAGTACTTC; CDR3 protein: CASSLTGTSGSYEQYF
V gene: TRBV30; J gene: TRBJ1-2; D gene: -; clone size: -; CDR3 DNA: TGTGCCTGGAGTCAAACAAAGGGGGTTTCATATGGCTACACCTTC; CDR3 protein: CAWSQTKGVSYGYTF
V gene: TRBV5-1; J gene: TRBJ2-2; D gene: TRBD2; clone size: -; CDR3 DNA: TGCGCCAGCAGACCGGCGGGGGGGACCGGGGAGCTGTTTTTT; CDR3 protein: CASRPAGGTGELFF
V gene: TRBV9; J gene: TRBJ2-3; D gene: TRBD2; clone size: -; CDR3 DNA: TGTGCCAGCAGCGTCCTACTAGCGGGGGTGACAGATACGCAGTATTTT; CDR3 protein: CASSVLLAGVTDTQYF
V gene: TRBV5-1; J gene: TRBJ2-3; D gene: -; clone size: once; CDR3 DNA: TGCGCCAGCAGCTTGGCAGCCCAGGGGTCCACAGATACGCAGTATTTT; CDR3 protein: CASSLAAQGSTDTQYF
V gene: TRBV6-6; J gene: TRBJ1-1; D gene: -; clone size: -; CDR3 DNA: TGTGCCAGCAGTTCGGTGAACACTGAAGCTTTCTTT; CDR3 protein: CASSSVNTEAFF
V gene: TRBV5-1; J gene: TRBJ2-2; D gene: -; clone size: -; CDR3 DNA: TGCGCCAGCAGCTTGGTGGGGGCCGGAACCGGGGAGCTGTTTTTT; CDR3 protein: CASSLVGAGTGELFF
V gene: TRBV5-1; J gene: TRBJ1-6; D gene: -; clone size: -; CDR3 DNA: TGCGCCAGCAGCTTGCGACAGAACTATAATTCACCCCTCAACTTT; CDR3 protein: CASSLRQNYNSPLNF
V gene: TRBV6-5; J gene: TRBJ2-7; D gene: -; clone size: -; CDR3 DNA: TGTGCCAGCAGTAATGGCCCCCAGGGAGAGCAGTACTTC; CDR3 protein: CASSNGPQGEQYF
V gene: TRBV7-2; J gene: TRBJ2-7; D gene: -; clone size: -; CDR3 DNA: TGTGCCAGCAGCTTAACTAGGCTAGCTACCTACGAGCAGTACTTC; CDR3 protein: CASSLTRLATYEQYF
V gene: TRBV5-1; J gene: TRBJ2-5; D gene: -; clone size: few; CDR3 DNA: TGCGCCAGCAGCGGTTCGCGGGAGACCCAGTACTTC; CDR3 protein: CASSGSRETQYF
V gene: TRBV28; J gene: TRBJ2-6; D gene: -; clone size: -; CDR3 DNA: TGTGCCAGCAGCCGCGGGTTCTCTGGGGCCAACGTCCTGACTTTC; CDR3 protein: CASSRGFSGANVLTF
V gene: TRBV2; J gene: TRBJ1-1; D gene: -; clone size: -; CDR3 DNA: TGTGCCAGCGGTCGCGTAAAGAACACTGAAGCTTTCTTT; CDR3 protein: CASGRVKNTEAFF
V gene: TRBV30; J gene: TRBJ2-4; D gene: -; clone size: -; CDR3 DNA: TGTGCCTGGAGCGCAGGGTTTGACATTCAGTACTTC; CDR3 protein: CAWSAGFDIQYF
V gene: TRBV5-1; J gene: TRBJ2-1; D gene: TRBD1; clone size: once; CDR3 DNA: TGCGCCAGCAGCTTGTCCCCGGGACAGGGGAATGAGCAGTTCTTC; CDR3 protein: CASSLSPGQGNEQFF
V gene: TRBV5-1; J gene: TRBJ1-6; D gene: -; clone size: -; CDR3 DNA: TGCGCCAGCAGAGGGGAACGAGGTTCACCCCTCCACTTT; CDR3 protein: CASRGERGSPLHF
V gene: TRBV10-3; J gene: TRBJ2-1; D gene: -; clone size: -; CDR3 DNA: TGTGCCATCAGCCACGGGAGCTCCTACAATGAGCAGTTCTTC; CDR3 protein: CAISHGSSYNEQFF
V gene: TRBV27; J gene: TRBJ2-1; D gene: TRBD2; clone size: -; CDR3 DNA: TGTGCCAGCAGTCTCGCTACTAGCGGGGGGAGCCATGAGCAGTTCTTC; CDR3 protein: CASSLATSGGSHEQFF